The present entry profiles one T cell receptor (beta chain) with its context. The data belong to a study of T-cell memory formation after mild COVID-19. TCRdb re-called the 5' RACE reads through MiXCR, storing one row per CDR3 protein. The sample has 350,000 to 450,000 distinct CDR3 sequences; approximately 27% are singletons. The sequenced sample was PBMCs or a T cell subset sorted from them (not recorded which). The sequence derives from an adult woman who had mild COVID-19 (a few samples of this study predate the infection). Cell type and time point are not known.

The CDR3 nucleotides read TGCAGTGCCTGGGGGATGAACACTGAAGCTTTCTTT. It is translated as CSAWGMNTEAFF. This sequence joins TRBV20-1 and TRBJ1-1; a weak D match, TRBD1 (5 bases). The length of the CDR3 is 12 residues. V was shortened by 6 bases and J by 0 bases, with 8 bases between the two germline ends. Germline loops: CDR1 DFQATT, CDR2 SNEGSKA (reference sequence).